The entry below describes one TCR beta chain. These data are taken from a study of prognosis after radiotherapy for stage I lung cancer. Germline CDR1 reads KGHDR; CDR2 reads SFDVKD. This CDR3 comprises 15 residues. Trimming cost V 2 bases and J 9 bases, with 17 bases left between them. Genomic DNA served as the source from which two-round multiplex PCR generated TCR beta CDR3 amplicons. Every TRBV and TRBJ gene had its own specific primer in first-round PCR. TCRdb analysed the multiplex PCR reads with MiXCR anew, one entry per CDR3 protein. The sample yields about 16,000 distinct CDR3 sequences, about a third seen once.

The specimen was PBMCs, collected before or after stereotactic body radiation therapy (not recorded which). J is TRBJ2-3 and V is TRBV24-1; the D gene is possibly TRBD1 (5 bases). The receptor's source is a donor over 45 with non-small cell lung cancer. The CDR3 here is CATSDSDRTGFTQYF. CDR3 DNA: TGTGCCACCAGTGATTCCGACAGAACTGGGTTCACGCAGTATTTT.